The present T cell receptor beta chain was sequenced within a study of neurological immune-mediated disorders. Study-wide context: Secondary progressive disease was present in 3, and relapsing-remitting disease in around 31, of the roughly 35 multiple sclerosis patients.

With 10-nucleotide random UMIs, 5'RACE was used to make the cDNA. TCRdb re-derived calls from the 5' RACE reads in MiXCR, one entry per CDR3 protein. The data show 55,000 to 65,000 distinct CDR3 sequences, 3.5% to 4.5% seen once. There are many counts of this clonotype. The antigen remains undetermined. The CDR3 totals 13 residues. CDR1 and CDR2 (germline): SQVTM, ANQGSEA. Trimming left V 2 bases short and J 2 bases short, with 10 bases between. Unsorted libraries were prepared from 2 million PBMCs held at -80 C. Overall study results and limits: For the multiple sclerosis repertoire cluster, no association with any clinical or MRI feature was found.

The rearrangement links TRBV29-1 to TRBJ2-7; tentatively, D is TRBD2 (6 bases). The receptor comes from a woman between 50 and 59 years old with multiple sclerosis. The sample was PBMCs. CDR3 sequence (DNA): TGCAGCGTTGAAAAACGGGAGACCTACGAGCAGTACTTC. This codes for CSVEKRETYEQYF.